This T cell receptor (beta chain) is drawn from a study of human T cells and chemical hapten exposure. Study in general: Across its approximately 25 weeks, the study gave patients weekly diphenylcyclopropenone doses to the scalp.

From germline, CDR1 is SGHAT and CDR2 FQNNGV. The V gene lost 5 bases and the J gene lost 5 bases, with 20 bases spanning the gap. The CDR3 contains 16 residues. TCRdb reprocessed the RACE reads via MiXCR and lists one record per CDR3 protein. The sample has some 52,000 distinct CDR3 sequences, about 10% seen once. The time point is: patch test 1, 2 weeks after DPC sensitization. Treatment denoted: therapeutic diphenylcyclopropenone sensitization with weekly scalp DPC. The starting material, unfractionated whole blood, was used for total RNA extraction. This clonotype was observed at least ten times. The J gene is TRBJ2-3, the V gene TRBV11-2; D is perhaps TRBD1 or TRBD2 (5 bases each). This sequence originates from a middle-aged woman with alopecia areata. Some clones in this sample may be carry-over from other donors' samples. Sequencing was performed on whole blood, taken in connection with sensitization to the hapten diphenylcyclopropenone (DPC). The CDR3 here is CASSRWRKGQGDTQYF. CDR3 bases: TGTGCCAGCAGCCGGTGGAGGAAGGGGCAGGGAGATACGCAGTATTTT.